This T cell receptor beta chain emerged from a study of neoadjuvant anti-PD-1 for oral cavity cancer. This clone was counted between two and nine times. Libraries were prepared by immunoSEQ multiplex PCR; TCRdb keeps only in-frame clonotypes and omits some of them. In the table there are around 37,000 clones, over 30% of which are singletons. Time point given: after neoadjuvant nivolumab, at surgical resection. CDR3 length equals 15 residues. Deletions cut 4 bases from V and 0 bases from J, with 9 bases between. Per germline, CDR1 SNHLY and CDR2 FYNNEI. Sequenced here: tumor tissue, sampled after nivolumab (anti-PD-1) treatment. This chain links TRBV2 with TRBJ1-4; possibly TRBD1 for D (5 bases). This sequence was found in a person between 40 and 80 years old with oral cavity squamous cell carcinoma. The CDR3 region has the DNA TGTGCCAGCAGTGGTCAGGGAACAACTAATGAAAAACTGTTTTTT. It translates to CASSGQGTTNEKLFF.